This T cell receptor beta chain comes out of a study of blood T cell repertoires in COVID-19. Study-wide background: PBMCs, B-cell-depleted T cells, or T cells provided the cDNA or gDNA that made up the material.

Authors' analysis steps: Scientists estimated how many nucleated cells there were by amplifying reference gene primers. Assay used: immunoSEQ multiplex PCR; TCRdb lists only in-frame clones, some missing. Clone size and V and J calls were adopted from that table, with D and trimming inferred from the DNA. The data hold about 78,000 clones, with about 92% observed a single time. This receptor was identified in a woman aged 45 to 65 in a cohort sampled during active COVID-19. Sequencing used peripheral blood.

CDR3 nucleotide sequence: TGTGCCAGTAGTATACGGGAGGGCCTTAATGAGCAGTTCTTC. Protein sequence: CASSIREGLNEQFF. The gene calls are TRBV19 and TRBJ2-1, with 8 bases fitting TRBD2. This CDR3 contains 14 residues. Per the germline V gene, CDR1 is LNHDA and CDR2 is SQIVND (reference sequence). V shed 2 bases, J shed 7 bases, and the junction held 4 bases outside the gene matches.